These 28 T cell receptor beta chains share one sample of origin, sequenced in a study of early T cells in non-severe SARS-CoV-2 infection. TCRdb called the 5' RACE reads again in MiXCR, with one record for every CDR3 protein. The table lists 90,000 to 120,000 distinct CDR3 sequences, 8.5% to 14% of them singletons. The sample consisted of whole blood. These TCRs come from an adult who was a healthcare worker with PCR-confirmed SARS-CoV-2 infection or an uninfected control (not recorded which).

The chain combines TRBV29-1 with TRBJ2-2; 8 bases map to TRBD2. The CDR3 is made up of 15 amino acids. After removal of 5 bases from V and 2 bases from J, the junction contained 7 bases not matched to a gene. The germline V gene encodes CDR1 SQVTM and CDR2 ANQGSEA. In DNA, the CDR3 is TGCAGCGTTCCTCGTAGCGGGGTTAACACCGGGGAGCTGTTTTTT. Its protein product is CSVPRSGVNTGELFF.

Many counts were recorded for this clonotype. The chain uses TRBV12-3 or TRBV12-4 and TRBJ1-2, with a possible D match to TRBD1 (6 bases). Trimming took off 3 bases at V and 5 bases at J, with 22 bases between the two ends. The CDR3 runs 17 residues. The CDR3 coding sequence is TGTGCCAGCAGTTTTGACCCCCAACCCGGGGGCGTTTATGGCTACACCTTC. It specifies CASSFDPQPGGVYGYTF.

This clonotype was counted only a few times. The CDR3 spells CATSGNLKDTQYF. CDR3 in DNA: TGTGCCACCAGCGGGAACTTGAAGGATACGCAGTATTTT. The rearrangement uses TRBV15 and TRBJ2-3; D is unclear. The germline V and J ends were trimmed by 5 bases and 6 bases, with 12 bases remaining between them. The CDR3 covers 13 residues. CDR1 is LNHNV and CDR2 is YYDKDF in the germline V gene (reference sequence).

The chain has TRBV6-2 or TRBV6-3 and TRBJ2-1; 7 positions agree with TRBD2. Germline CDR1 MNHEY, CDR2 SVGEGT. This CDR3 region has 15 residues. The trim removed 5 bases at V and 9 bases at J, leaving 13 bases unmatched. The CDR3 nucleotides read TGTGCCAGCAGTAGAGGAAGCGGGAACACTCGTGAGCAGTTCTTC. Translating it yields CASSRGSGNTREQFF.

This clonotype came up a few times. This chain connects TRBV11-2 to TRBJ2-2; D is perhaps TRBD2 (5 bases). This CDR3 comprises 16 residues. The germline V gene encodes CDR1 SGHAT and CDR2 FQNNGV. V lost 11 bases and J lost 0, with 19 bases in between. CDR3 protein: CAGSPGVATNTGELFF. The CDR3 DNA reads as TGTGCCGGATCCCCCGGGGTGGCTACGAACACCGGGGAGCTGTTTTTT.

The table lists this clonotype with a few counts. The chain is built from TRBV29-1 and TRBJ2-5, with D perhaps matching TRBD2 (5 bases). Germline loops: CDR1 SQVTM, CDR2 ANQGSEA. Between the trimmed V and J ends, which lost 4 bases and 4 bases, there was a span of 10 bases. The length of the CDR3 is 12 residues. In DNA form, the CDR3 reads TGCAGCGTTGCTCGCGGGCGAGAGACCCAGTACTTC. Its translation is CSVARGRETQYF.

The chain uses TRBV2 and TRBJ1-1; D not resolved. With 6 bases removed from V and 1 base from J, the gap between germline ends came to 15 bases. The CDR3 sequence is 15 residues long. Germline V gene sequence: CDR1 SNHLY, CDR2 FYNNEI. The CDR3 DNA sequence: TGTGCCAGCAGCGGCCGTTCACTAACGAACACTGAAGCTTTCTTT. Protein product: CASSGRSLTNTEAFF. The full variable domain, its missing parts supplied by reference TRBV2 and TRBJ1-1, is EPEVTQTPSHQVTQMGQEVILRCVPISNHLYFYWYRQILGQKVEFLVSFYNNEISEKSEIFDDQFSVERPDGSNFTLKIRSTKLEDSAMYFCASSGRSLTNTEAFFGQGTRLTVV.

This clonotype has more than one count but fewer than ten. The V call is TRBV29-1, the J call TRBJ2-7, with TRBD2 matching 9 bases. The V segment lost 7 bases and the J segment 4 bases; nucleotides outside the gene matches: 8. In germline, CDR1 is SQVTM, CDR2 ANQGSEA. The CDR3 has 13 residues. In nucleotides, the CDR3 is TGCAGCGCTGGGGGACTAGCCAGGTACGAGCAGTACTTC. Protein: CSAGGLARYEQYF.

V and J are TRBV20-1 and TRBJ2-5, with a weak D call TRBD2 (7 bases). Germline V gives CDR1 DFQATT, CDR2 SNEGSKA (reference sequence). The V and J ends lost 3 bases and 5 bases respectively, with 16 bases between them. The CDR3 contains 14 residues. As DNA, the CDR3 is TGCAGTGCTAGCAAGGGGGAGGGGTCCGAGACCCAGTACTTC. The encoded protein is CSASKGEGSETQYF.

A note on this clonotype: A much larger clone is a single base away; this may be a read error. Written as DNA, the CDR3 is TGTGCCATCCTTCTGGGGCCCAGACGCCTTAACACTGAAGCTTTCTTT. Translation: CAILLGPRRLNTEAFF. This sequence joins TRBV2 and TRBJ1-1; possibly TRBD1 for D (5 bases). V lost 10 bases to trimming and J lost 2 bases, with 23 bases between them. This CDR3 is 16 amino acids long. Germline assignment: CDR1 SNHLY and CDR2 FYNNEI. The variable domain in full, completed from reference TRBV2 and TRBJ1-1, reads EPEVTQTPSHQVTQMGQEVILRCVPISNHLYFYWYRQILGQKVEFLVSFYNNEISEKSEIFDDQFSVERPDGSNFTLKIRSTKLEDSAMYFCAILLGPRRLNTEAFFGQGTRLTVV.

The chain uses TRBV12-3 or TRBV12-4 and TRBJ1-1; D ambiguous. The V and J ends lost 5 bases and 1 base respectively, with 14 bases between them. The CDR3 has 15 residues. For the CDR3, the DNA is TGTGCCAGCAGTCAAACCAGTCTGGCGAACACTGAAGCTTTCTTT. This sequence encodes CASSQTSLANTEAFF.

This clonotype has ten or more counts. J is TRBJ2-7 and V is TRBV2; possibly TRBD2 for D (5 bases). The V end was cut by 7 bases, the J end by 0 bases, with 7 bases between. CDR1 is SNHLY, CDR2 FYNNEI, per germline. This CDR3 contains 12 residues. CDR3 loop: CASNGDSYEQYF. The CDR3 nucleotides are TGTGCCAGCAACGGGGACTCCTACGAGCAGTACTTC.

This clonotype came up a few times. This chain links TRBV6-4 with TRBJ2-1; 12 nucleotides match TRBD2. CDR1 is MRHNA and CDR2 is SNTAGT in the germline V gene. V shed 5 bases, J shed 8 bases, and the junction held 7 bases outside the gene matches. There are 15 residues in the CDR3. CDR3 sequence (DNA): TGTGCCAGCAGTCTGACTAGCGGGAGTGGTGATGAGCAGTTCTTC. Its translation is CASSLTSGSGDEQFF.

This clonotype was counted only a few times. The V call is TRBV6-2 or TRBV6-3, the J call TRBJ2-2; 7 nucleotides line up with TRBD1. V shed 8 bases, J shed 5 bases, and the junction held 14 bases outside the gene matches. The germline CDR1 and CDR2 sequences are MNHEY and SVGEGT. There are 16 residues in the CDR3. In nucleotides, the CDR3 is TGTGCCAGCTGTGGCGAGGGGGCGCCAAGAACCGGGGAGCTGTTTTTT. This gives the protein CASCGEGAPRTGELFF.

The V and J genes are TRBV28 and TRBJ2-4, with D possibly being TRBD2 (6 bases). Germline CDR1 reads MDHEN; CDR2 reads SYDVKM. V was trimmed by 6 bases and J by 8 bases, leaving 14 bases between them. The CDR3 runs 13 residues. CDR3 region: CASSQGGWYIQYF. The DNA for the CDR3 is TGTGCCAGCAGCCAGGGAGGTTGGTACATTCAGTACTTC.

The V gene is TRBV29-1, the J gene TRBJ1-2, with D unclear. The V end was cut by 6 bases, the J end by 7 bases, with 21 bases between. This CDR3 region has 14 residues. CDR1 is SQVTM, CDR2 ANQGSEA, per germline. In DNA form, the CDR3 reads TGCAGCGTGATCCCGGAACCGGGAGGCTCTGGCTACACCTTC. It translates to CSVIPEPGGSGYTF.

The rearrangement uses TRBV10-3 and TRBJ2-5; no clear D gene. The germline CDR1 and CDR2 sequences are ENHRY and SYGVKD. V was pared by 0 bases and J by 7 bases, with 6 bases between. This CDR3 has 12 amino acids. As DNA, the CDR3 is TGTGCCATCAGTGAGTCAGGCGGGACCCAGTACTTC. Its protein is CAISESGGTQYF.

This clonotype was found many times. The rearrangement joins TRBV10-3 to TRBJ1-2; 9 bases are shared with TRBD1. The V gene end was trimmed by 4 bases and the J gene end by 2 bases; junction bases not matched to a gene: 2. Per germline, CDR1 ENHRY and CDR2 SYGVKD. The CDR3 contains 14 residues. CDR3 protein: CAISGTGENYGYTF. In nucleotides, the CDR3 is TGTGCCATCAGTGGGACAGGGGAGAACTATGGCTACACCTTC.

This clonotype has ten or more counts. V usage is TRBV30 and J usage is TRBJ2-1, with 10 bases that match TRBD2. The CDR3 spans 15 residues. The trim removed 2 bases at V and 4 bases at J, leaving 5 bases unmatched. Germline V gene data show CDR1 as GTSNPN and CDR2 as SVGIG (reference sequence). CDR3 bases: TGTGCCTGGAGTCTCGGGACTAGCGTGTACAATGAGCAGTTCTTC. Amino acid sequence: CAWSLGTSVYNEQFF. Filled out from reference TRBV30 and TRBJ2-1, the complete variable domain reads SQTIHQWPATLVQPVGSPLSLECTVEGTSNPNLYWYRQAAGRGLQLLFYSVGIGQISSEVPQNLSASRPQDRQFILSSKKLLLSDSGFYLCAWSLGTSVYNEQFFGPGTRLTVL.

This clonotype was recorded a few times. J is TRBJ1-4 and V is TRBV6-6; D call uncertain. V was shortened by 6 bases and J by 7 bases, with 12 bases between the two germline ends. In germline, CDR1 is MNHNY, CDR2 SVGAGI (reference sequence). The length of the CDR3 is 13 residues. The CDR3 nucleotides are TGTGCCAGCAGGCAGGACCCCGGTGAAAAACTGTTTTTT. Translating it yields CASRQDPGEKLFF.

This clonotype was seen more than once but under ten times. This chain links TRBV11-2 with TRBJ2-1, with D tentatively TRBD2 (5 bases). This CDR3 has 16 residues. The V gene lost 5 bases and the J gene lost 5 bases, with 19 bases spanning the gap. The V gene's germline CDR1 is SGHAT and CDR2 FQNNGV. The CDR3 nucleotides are TGTGCCAGCAGCCCCCAGATGGGCGGGCGAGACAATGAGCAGTTCTTC. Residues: CASSPQMGGRDNEQFF.

CDR3 nucleotide sequence: TGTGCCTGGATATCTGGGGCTAGCCGCACAGATACGCAGTATTTT. It encodes CAWISGASRTDTQYF. The genes are TRBV30 and TRBJ2-3; tentatively, D is TRBD1 or TRBD2 (5 bases each). This CDR3 comprises 15 residues. Germline V CDR1 and CDR2: GTSNPN, SVGIG (reference sequence). V was cut by 4 bases and J by 1 base, with 15 bases left in between.

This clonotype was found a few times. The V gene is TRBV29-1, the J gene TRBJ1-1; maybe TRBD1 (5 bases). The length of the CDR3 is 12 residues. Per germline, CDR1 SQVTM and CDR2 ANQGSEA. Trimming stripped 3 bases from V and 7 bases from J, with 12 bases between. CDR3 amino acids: CSVEGELNEAFF. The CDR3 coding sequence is TGCAGCGTTGAGGGGGAGCTAAATGAAGCTTTCTTT.

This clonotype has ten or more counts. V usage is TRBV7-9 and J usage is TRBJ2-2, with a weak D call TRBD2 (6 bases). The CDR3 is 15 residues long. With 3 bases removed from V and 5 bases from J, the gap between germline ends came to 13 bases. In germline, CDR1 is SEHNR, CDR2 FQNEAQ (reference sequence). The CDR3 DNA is TGTGCCAGCAGCTTCTCATCGCGGGGAACCGGGGAGCTGTTTTTT. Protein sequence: CASSFSSRGTGELFF.

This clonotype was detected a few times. The CDR3 reads CASSVTGITGTEAFF. The CDR3 nucleotides read TGCGCCAGCAGCGTTACAGGGATTACAGGGACTGAAGCTTTCTTT. This sequence joins TRBV4-1 and TRBJ1-1, with a possible D match to TRBD1 (6 bases). The CDR3 length is 15 residues. Trimming pared 5 bases from V and 5 bases from J, leaving 18 bases between. Per germline, CDR1 MGHRA and CDR2 YSYEKL.

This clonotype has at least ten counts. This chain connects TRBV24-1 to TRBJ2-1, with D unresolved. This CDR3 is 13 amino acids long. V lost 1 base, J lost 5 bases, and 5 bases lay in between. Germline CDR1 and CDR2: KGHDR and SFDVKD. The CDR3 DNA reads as TGTGCCACCAGTGATTTTAAGGACAATGAGCAGTTCTTC. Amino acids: CATSDFKDNEQFF.

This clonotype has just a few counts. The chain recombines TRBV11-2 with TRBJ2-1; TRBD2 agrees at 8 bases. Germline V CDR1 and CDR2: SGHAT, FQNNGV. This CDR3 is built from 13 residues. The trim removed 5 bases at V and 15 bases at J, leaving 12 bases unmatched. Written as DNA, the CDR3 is TGTGCCAGCAGCCCTCTAGCCGGGGGGGGAGCGTTCTTC. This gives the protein CASSPLAGGGAFF.

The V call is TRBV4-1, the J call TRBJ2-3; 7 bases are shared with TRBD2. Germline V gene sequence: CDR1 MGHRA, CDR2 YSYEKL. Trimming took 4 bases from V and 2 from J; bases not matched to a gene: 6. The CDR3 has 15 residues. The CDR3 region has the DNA TGCGCCAGCAGCCTGGCTAGCGGAGACACAGATACGCAGTATTTT. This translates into CASSLASGDTDTQYF.